This TCR beta chain emerged from a study of tumor-infiltrating lymphocytes in oesophageal squamous cell carcinoma. The CDR3 consists of 15 residues. Trimming cost V 4 bases and J 4 bases, with 15 bases left between them. The germline gives CDR1 MRHNA, CDR2 SNTAGT. This clonotype was seen many times. TCRdb analysed the PCR reads with MiXCR anew, one entry per CDR3 protein. The table has roughly 12,000 distinct CDR3 sequences, over 50% seen once; the top ten hold about 25%. The clonotype originates from a male donor with esophageal squamous cell carcinoma. The rearrangement joins TRBV6-4 to TRBJ2-3, with D maybe TRBD1 (5 bases). Sequenced sample: esophageal tumor tissue. The CDR3 loop reads CASSVGTKGSDTQYF. The DNA for the CDR3 is TGTGCCAGCAGTGTCGGTACGAAGGGGTCAGATACGCAGTATTTT.